One sample yielded the 8 T cell receptor beta chains listed below, sequenced in a study of cytomegalovirus exposure and HLA in healthy donors. Assay used: immunoSEQ multiplex PCR; TCRdb lists only in-frame clones, some missing. The sample gives roughly 330,000 clones, about 85% of which show up once; roughly 1.2% is in the top ten. Sequenced: PBMCs. These receptors originate from a young woman in good health and CMV-seropositive.

This clone was seen only a few times. The chain joins TRBV28 to TRBJ1-1; D might be TRBD1 (5 bases). Germline V gene sequence: CDR1 MDHEN, CDR2 SYDVKM. V dropped 7 bases and J dropped 4 bases, with 16 bases sitting between them. The CDR3 length is 14 residues. CDR3 bases: TGTGCCAGCACTTCGGTCGGGGGAATCACTGAAGCTTTCTTT. This gives the protein CASTSVGGITEAFF.

The chain recombines TRBV4-2 with TRBJ1-5, with TRBD1 as a possible D gene (6 bases). CDR3 length: 14 residues. Germline loops: CDR1 LGHNA, CDR2 YNFKEQ. Trimming took 3 bases from V and 5 from J, leaving 11 bases between them. CDR3 residues: CASSQDSSDQPQHF. Written as DNA, the CDR3 is TGTGCCAGCAGCCAGGACAGTTCCGATCAGCCCCAGCATTTT.

The chain is built from TRBV30 and TRBJ1-3, with D uncertain. V was pared by 6 bases and J by 3 bases, with 6 bases between. CDR1 and CDR2 (germline): GTSNPN, SVGIG (reference sequence). The CDR3 length is 11 residues. The CDR3 coding sequence is TGTGCCTGTCGTGTTGGAAACACCATATATTTT. As protein: CACRVGNTIYF.

V and J are TRBV2 and TRBJ2-1, with D perhaps matching TRBD1 (5 bases). This CDR3 contains 15 residues. From germline, CDR1 is SNHLY and CDR2 FYNNEI. V gave up 1 base and J gave up 3 bases, with 10 bases separating them. The CDR3 nucleotides read TGTGCCAGCAGTGAAGAAACGGACATCTACAATGAGCAGTTCTTC. This translates into CASSEETDIYNEQFF. Drawing the rest from reference TRBV2 and TRBJ2-1, the complete variable domain is EPEVTQTPSHQVTQMGQEVILRCVPISNHLYFYWYRQILGQKVEFLVSFYNNEISEKSEIFDDQFSVERPDGSNFTLKIRSTKLEDSAMYFCASSEETDIYNEQFFGPGTRLTVL.

V is TRBV5-1 and J is TRBJ2-1, with 11 bases that match TRBD2. Germline V gives CDR1 SGHRS, CDR2 YFSETQ. Germline trimming cut 3 bases from V and 4 bases from J; bases unmatched to any gene: 3. The CDR3 runs to 15 residues. The CDR3 sequence: CASSSGLAEYNEQFF. Here the CDR3 DNA reads TGCGCCAGCAGCTCGGGACTAGCGGAGTACAATGAGCAGTTCTTC.

This chain connects TRBV6-1 to TRBJ2-7, with D possibly being TRBD1 (6 bases). CDR1 and CDR2 (germline): MNHNS, SASEGT. This CDR3 contains 13 residues. The V and J ends lost 10 bases and 2 bases respectively, with 15 bases between them. As DNA, the CDR3 is TGTGCCACCACCATGAACAGGGCCTACGAGCAGTACTTC. This codes for CATTMNRAYEQYF.

This rearrangement joins TRBV6-5 to TRBJ1-1; D is unresolved. CDR3 size: 16 residues. V lost 0 bases and J lost 1, with 12 bases in between. Germline V gene sequence: CDR1 MNHEY, CDR2 SVGAGI. The CDR3 spells CASSYSEVLANTEAFF. CDR3 coding DNA: TGTGCCAGCAGTTACTCGGAGGTGTTGGCGAACACTGAAGCTTTCTTT.

This chain connects TRBV28 to TRBJ2-7; D gene ambiguous. V gave up 6 bases and J gave up 2 bases, with 11 bases separating them. Germline V gene sequence: CDR1 MDHEN, CDR2 SYDVKM. The CDR3 totals 13 residues. The CDR3 DNA follows: TGTGCCAGCAGCCCCAATTCAGCCTACGAGCAGTACTTC. Protein: CASSPNSAYEQYF.